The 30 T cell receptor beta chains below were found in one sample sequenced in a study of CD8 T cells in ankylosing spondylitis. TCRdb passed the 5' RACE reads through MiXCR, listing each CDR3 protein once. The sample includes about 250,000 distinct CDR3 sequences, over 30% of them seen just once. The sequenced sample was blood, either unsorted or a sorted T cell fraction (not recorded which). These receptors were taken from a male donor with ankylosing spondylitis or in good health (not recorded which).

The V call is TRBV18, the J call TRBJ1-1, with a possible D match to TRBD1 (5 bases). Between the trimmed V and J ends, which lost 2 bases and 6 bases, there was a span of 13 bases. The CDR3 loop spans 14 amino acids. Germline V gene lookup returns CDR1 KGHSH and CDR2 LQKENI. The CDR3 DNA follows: TGTGCCAGCTCACCATTGGTGGGGGTATCTGAAGCTTTCTTT. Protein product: CASSPLVGVSEAFF.

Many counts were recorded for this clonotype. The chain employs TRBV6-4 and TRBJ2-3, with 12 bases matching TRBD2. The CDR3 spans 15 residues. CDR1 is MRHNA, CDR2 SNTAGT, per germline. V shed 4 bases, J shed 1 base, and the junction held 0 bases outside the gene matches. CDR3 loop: CASSGTSGGTDTQYF. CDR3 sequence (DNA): TGTGCCAGCAGTGGGACTAGCGGGGGCACAGATACGCAGTATTTT.

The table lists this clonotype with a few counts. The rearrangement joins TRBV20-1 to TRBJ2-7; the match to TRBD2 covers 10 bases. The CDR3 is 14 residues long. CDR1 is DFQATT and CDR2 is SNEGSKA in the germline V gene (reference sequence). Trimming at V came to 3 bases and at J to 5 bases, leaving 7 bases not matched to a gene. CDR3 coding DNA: TGCAGTGCTAGTTCGAGCGGGGGGGCTCACGAGCAGTACTTC. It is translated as CSASSSGGAHEQYF.

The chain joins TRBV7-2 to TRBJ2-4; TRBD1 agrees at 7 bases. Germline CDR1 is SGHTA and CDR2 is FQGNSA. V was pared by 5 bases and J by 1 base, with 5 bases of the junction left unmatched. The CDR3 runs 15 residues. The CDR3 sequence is CASSKGARAKNIQYF. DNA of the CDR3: TGTGCCAGCAGCAAGGGGGCGCGCGCCAAAAACATTCAGTACTTC.

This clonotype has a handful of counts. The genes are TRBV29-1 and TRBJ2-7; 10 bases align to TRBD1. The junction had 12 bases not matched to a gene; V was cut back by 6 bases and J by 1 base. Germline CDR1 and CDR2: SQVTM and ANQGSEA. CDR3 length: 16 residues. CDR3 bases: TGCAGCGTAGCCAGACAGGGGGCTCGAAGGTCCTACGAGCAGTACTTC. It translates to CSVARQGARRSYEQYF.

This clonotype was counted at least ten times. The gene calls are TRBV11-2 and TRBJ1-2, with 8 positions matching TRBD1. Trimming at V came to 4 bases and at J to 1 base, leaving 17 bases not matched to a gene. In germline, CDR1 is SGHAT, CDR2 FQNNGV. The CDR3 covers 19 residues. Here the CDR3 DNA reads TGTGCCAGCAGCTCGTTCACCGGGACAGGAGACCGCGATAACTATGGCTACACCTTC. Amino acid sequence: CASSSFTGTGDRDNYGYTF.

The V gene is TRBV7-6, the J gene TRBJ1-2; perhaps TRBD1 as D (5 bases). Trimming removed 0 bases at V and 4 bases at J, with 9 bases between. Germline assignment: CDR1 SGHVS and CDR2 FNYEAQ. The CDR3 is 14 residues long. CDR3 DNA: TGTGCCAGCAGCTTAGCTTCCCAGGGCTATGGCTACACCTTC. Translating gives CASSLASQGYGYTF.

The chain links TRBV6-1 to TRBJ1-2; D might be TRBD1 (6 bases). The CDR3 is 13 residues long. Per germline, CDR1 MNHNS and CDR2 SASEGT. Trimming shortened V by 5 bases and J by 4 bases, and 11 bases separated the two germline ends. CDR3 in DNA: TGTGCCAGCAGTCTTGGGACAAGCTATGGCTACACCTTC. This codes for CASSLGTSYGYTF.

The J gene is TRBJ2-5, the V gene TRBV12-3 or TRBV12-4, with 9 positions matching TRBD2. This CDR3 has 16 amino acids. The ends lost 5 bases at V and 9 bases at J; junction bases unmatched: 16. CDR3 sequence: CASSKTLAGYARAQYF. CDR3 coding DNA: TGTGCCAGCAGTAAGACACTAGCGGGCTATGCTCGGGCCCAGTACTTC.

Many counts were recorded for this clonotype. The CDR3 DNA sequence: TGCAGTGCCTCTAGCGGGGGGGCCGGCACAGATACGCAGTATTTT. Protein sequence: CSASSGGAGTDTQYF. This sequence joins TRBV20-1 and TRBJ2-3, with 12 bases that match TRBD2. Germline CDR1 is DFQATT and CDR2 is SNEGSKA (reference sequence). This CDR3 spans 15 amino acids. V lost 6 bases to trimming and J lost 1 base; unmatched junction nucleotides: 5.

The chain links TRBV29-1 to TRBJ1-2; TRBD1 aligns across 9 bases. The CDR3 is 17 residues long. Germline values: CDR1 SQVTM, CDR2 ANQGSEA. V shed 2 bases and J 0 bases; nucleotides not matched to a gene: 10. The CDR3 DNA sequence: TGCAGCGTTGAACGGGGACAGGGAAGAGGCGCTAACTATGGCTACACCTTC. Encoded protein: CSVERGQGRGANYGYTF.

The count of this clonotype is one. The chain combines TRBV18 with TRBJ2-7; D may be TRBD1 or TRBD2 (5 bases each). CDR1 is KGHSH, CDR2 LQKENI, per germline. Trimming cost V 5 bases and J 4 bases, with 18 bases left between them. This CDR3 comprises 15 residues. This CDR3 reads CASSARDGSLYEQYF. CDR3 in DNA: TGTGCCAGCTCAGCTCGGGACGGCTCTTTATACGAGCAGTACTTC.

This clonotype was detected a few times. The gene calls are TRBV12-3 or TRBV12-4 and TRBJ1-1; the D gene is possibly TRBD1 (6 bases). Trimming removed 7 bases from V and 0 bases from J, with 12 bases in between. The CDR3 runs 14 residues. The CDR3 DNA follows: TGTGCCAGCATGAGGGGGATCATGAACACTGAAGCTTTCTTT. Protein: CASMRGIMNTEAFF.

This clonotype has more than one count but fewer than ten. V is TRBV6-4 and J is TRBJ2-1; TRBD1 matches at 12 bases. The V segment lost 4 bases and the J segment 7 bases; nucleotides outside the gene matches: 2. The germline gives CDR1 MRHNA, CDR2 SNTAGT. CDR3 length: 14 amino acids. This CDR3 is CASSVGQGANEQFF. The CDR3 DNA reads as TGTGCCAGCAGTGTGGGACAGGGGGCGAATGAGCAGTTCTTC.

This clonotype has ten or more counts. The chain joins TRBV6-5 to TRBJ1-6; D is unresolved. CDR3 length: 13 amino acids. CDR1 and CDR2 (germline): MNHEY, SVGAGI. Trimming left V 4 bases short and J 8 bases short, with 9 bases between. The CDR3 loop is CASSLGSYSPLHF. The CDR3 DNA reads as TGTGCCAGCAGTTTAGGCTCTTATTCACCCCTCCACTTT.

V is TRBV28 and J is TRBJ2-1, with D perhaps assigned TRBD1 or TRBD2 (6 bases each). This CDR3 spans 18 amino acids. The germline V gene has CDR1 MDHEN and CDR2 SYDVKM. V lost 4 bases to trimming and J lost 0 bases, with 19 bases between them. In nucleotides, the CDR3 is TGTGCCAGCAGTTCGGGGATGTGGCGGGACACCTCCTACAATGAGCAGTTCTTC. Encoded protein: CASSSGMWRDTSYNEQFF.

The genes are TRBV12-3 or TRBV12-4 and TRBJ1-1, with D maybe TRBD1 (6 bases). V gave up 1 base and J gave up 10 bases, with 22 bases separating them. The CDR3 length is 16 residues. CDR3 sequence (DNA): TGTGCCAGCAGTTTAGGCCCGGGGATGGAACAGGGAGCAGCTTTCTTT. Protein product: CASSLGPGMEQGAAFF.

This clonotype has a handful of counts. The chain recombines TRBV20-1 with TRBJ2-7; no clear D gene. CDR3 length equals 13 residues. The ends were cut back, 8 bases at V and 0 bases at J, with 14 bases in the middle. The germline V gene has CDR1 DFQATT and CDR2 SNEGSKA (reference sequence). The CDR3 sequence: CSYRALYSYEQYF. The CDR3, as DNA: TGCAGTTATCGGGCCTTGTACTCCTACGAGCAGTACTTC.

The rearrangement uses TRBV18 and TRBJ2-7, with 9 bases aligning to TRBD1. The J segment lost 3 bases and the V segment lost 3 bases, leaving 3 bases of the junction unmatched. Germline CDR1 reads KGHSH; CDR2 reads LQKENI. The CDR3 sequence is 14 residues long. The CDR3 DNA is TGTGCCAGCTCACCGGGACAGGGCCTCTACGAGCAGTACTTC. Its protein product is CASSPGQGLYEQYF.

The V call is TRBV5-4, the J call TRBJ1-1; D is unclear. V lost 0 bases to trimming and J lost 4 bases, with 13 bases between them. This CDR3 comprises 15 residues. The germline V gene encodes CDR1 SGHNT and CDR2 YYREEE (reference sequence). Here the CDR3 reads CASSLERSRGTEAFF. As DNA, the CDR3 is TGTGCCAGCAGCTTGGAGCGGAGTCGGGGCACTGAAGCTTTCTTT.

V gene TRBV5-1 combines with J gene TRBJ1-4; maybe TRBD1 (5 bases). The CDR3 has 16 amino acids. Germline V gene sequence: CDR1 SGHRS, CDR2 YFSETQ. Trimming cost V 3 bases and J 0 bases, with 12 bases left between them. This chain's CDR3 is CASSSGPSATNEKLFF. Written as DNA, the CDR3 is TGCGCCAGCAGCTCGGGACCCTCTGCAACTAATGAAAAACTGTTTTTT.

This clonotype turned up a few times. CDR3: CASSYTTESNEKLFF. The CDR3, as DNA: TGTGCCAGCAGTTACACGACAGAGAGTAATGAAAAACTGTTTTTT. This sequence joins TRBV6-5 and TRBJ1-4, with D maybe TRBD1 (5 bases). This CDR3 comprises 15 residues. The germline CDR1 and CDR2 sequences are MNHEY and SVGAGI. The V and J ends lost 2 bases and 4 bases respectively, with 11 bases between them.

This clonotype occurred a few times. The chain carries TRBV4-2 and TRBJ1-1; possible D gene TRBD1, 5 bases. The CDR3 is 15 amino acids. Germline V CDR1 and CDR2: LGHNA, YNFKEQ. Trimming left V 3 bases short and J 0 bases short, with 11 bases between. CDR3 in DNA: TGTGCCAGCAGCCACACACGGGGGATGAACACTGAAGCTTTCTTT. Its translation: CASSHTRGMNTEAFF.

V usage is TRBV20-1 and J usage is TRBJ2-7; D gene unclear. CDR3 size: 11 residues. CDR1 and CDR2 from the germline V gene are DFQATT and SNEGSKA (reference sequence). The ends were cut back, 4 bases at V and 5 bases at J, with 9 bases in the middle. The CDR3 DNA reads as TGCAGTGCTAACGTTTACGACGAGCAGTACTTC. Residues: CSANVYDEQYF.

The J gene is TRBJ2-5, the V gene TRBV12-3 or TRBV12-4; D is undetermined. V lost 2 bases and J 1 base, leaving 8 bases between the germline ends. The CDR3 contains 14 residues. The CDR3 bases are TGTGCCAGCAGTTTACACCGGGTCCAAGAGACCCAGTACTTC. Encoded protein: CASSLHRVQETQYF.

The DNA for the CDR3 is TGTGCCATAAAAGGGACTAGCGGGGGGGCCAGTGAGCAGTTCTTC. Its translation: CAIKGTSGGASEQFF. The chain recombines TRBV10-3 with TRBJ2-1; TRBD2 matches at 16 bases. With V trimmed by 9 bases and J by 9 bases, 8 bases remained unmatched. CDR3 length: 15 amino acids. CDR1 is ENHRY and CDR2 is SYGVKD in the germline V gene.

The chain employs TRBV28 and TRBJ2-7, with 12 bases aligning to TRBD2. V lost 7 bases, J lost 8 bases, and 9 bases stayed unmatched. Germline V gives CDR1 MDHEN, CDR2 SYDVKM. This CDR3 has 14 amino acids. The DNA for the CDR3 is TGTGCCAGCACGGAACTAGCGGGGGGACGACAGCAGTACTTC. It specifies CASTELAGGRQQYF.

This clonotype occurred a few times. The CDR3 region has the DNA TGTGCCAGCGGGACAGGGTCCCATGAGCAGTTCTTC. Encoded protein: CASGTGSHEQFF. V usage is TRBV6-5 and J usage is TRBJ2-1; 9 bases map to TRBD1. V gave up 8 bases and J gave up 8 bases; unmatched junction bases: 4. The CDR3 sequence is 12 residues long. CDR1 is MNHEY and CDR2 is SVGAGI in the germline V gene.

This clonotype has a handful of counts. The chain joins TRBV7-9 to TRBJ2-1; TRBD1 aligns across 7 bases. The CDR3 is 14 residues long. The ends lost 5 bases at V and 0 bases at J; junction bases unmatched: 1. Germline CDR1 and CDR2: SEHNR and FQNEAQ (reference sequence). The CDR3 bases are TGTGCCAGCAGCCGGGACAGCTCCTACAATGAGCAGTTCTTC. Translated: CASSRDSSYNEQFF.

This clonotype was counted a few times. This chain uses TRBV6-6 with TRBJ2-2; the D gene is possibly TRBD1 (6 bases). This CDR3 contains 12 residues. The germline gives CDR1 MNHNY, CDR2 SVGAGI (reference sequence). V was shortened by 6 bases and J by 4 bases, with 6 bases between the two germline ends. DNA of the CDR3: TGTGCCAGCAGACAGGGCACCGGGGAGCTGTTTTTT. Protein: CASRQGTGELFF.